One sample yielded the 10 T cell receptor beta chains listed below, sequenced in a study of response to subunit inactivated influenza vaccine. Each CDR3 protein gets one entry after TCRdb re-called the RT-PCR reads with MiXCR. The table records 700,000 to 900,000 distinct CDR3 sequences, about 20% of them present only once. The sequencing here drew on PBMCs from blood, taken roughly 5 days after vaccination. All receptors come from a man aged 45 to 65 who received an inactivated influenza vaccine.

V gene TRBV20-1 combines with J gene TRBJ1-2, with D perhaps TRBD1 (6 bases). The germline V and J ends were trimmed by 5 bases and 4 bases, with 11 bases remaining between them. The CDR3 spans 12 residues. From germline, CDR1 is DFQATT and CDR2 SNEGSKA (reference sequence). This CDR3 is CSAVGQTYGYTF. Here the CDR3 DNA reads TGCAGTGCTGTAGGACAGACCTATGGCTACACCTTC.

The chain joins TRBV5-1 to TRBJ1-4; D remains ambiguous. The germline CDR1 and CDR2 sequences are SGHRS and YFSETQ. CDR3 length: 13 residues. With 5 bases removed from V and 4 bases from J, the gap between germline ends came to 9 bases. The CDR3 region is CASRGLDNEKLFF. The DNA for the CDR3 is TGCGCCAGCAGGGGCTTGGATAATGAAAAACTGTTTTTT.

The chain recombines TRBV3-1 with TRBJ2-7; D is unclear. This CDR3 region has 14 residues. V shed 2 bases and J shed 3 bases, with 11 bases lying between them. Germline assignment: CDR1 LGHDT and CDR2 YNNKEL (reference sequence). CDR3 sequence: CASSQMGFGYEQYF. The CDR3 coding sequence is TGTGCCAGCAGCCAAATGGGTTTTGGCTACGAGCAGTACTTC.

The CDR3 DNA reads as TGTGCCACCAGTGATTTATCAGGGGCTGGGACCCAGTACTTC. This gives the protein CATSDLSGAGTQYF. This chain connects TRBV24-1 to TRBJ2-5; the D gene is possibly TRBD1 (6 bases). The CDR3 is 14 residues long. Germline-derived CDR1 and CDR2 are KGHDR and SFDVKD. Trimming took off 1 base at V and 7 bases at J, with 12 bases between the two ends.

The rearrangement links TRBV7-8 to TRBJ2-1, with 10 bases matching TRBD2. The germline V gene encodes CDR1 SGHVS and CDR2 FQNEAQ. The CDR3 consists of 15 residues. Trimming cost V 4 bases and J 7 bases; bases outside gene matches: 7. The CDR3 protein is CASSSPAGGQNEQFF. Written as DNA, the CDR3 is TGTGCCAGCAGCTCCCCAGCGGGGGGGCAGAATGAGCAGTTCTTC.

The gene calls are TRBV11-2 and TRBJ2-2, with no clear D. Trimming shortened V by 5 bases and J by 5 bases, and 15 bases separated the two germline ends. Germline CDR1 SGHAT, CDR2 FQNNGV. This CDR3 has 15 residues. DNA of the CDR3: TGTGCCAGCAGCCTAAGGGAAATAGGGACCGGGGAGCTGTTTTTT. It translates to CASSLREIGTGELFF.

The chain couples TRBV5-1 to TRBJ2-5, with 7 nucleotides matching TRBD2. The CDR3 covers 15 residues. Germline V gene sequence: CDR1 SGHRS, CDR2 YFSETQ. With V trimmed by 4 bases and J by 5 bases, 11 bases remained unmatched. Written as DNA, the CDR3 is TGCGCCAGCAGCCCTAGATCATCCGGGAGGGAGACCCAGTACTTC. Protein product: CASSPRSSGRETQYF.

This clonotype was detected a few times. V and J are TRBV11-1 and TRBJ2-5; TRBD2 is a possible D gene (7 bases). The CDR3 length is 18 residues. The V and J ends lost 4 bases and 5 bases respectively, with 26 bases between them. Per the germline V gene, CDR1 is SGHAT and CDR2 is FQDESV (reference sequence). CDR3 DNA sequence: TGTGCCAGCAGCTACACCTATCGAGTGGCGGGGGCCGGGGAGACCCAGTACTTC. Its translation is CASSYTYRVAGAGETQYF.

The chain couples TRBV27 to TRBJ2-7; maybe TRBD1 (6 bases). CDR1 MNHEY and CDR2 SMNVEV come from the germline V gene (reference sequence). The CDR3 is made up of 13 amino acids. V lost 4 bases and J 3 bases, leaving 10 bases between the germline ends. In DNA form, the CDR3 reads TGTGCCAGCAGTTGGCGACAGGACTACGAGCAGTACTTC. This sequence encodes CASSWRQDYEQYF.

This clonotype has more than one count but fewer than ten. CDR3 protein: CASGSSNIQYF. CDR3 bases: TGTGCCAGCGGATCAAGCAACATTCAGTACTTC. This chain uses TRBV25-1 with TRBJ2-4; D remains ambiguous. The V end lost 8 bases, the J end lost 7 bases, and 9 bases lay between the germline ends. The CDR3 covers 11 residues. CDR1 is MGHDK and CDR2 is SYGVNS in the germline V gene.